Below, 19 T cell receptor beta chains from the same sample are listed, as sequenced in a study of blood T cell repertoires in COVID-19. Sequencing was performed with immunoSEQ multiplex PCR; in TCRdb, only in-frame clones are kept and a portion is missing. The table records some 390,000 clones, 85% to 90% of them present only once. Material: PBMCs or T cells enriched from blood (not recorded which). These TCRs come from a man under 40 who had recovered from COVID-19.

V and J are TRBV11-3 and TRBJ2-5; the match to TRBD1 covers 11 bases. CDR3 length equals 14 residues. Germline values: CDR1 SGHNT, CDR2 YENEEA. The V gene end was trimmed by 6 bases and the J gene end by 7 bases; junction bases not matched to a gene: 7. This chain's CDR3 is CASRVPGTGGTQYF. DNA for the CDR3: TGTGCCAGCAGAGTTCCCGGGACAGGGGGGACCCAGTACTTC. The variable domain in full, completed from reference TRBV11-3 and TRBJ2-5, reads EAGVVQSPRYKIIEKKQPVAFWCNPISGHNTLYWYLQNLGQGPELLIRYENEEAVDDSQLPKDRFSAERLKGVDSTLKIQPAELGDSAVYLCASRVPGTGGTQYFGPGTRLLVL.

The chain recombines TRBV12-5 with TRBJ1-2; unclear D gene. CDR3 length: 14 residues. The germline CDR1 and CDR2 sequences are LGHNT and FRNRAP. Trimming removed 0 bases at V and 8 bases at J, with 13 bases between. Written as DNA, the CDR3 is TGTGCTAGTGGTTTGGTACGGTGGGGAGAGGGCTACACCTTC. This gives the protein CASGLVRWGEGYTF. Drawing the rest from reference TRBV12-5 and TRBJ1-2, the complete variable domain is DARVTQTPRHKVTEMGQEVTMRCQPILGHNTVFWYRQTMMQGLELLAYFRNRAPLDDSGMPKDRFSAEMPDATLATLKIQPSEPRDSAVYFCASGLVRWGEGYTFGSGTRLTVV.

About this clone itself: The same CDR3 arises from other DNA sequences in this sample as well. V usage is TRBV18 and J usage is TRBJ2-7, with a tentative D call TRBD2 (6 bases). Germline values: CDR1 KGHSH, CDR2 LQKENI. This CDR3 contains 11 residues. Trimming shortened V by 4 bases and J by 6 bases, and 7 bases separated the two germline ends. The CDR3, as DNA: TGTGCCAGCTCACGGGAGGTCGAGCAGTACTTC. The encoded protein is CASSREVEQYF. Full variable domain (missing parts from reference TRBV18 and TRBJ2-7): NAGVMQNPRHLVRRRGQEARLRCSPMKGHSHVYWYRQLPEEGLKFMVYLQKENIIDESGMPKERFSAEFPKEGPSILRIQQVVRGDSAAYFCASSREVEQYFGPGTRLTVT.

CDR3 DNA sequence: TGTGCCAGCACGGGACTAGCGTGGAATGAGCAGTTCTTC. This gives the protein CASTGLAWNEQFF. The chain recombines TRBV2 with TRBJ2-1; 10 bases map to TRBD2. J lost 7 bases, V lost 7 bases, and 4 bases had no gene match. Germline V lookup: CDR1 SNHLY, CDR2 FYNNEI. The CDR3 consists of 13 residues.

This clone occurred once. V is TRBV28 and J is TRBJ1-5, with a tentative D call TRBD1 (5 bases). V lost 6 bases and J 0 bases, leaving 15 bases between the germline ends. Germline V gene lookup returns CDR1 MDHEN and CDR2 SYDVKM. The CDR3 is made up of 16 amino acids. DNA of the CDR3: TGTGCCAGCAGCCCCACCCCCAGGGATAGCAATCAGCCCCAGCATTTT. It encodes CASSPTPRDSNQPQHF.

Comments on this clone: Within the sample, other DNA sequences also encode this same CDR3. The V gene is TRBV28, the J gene TRBJ1-5; TRBD1 aligns across 9 bases. J was trimmed by 7 bases and V by 6 bases; bases with no gene match: 4. This CDR3 has 13 amino acids. Germline values: CDR1 MDHEN, CDR2 SYDVKM. CDR3 DNA: TGTGCCAGCAGAACAGGGGGCGGCCAGCCCCAGCATTTT. Its translation: CASRTGGGQPQHF.

The genes are TRBV24-1 and TRBJ2-7; 10 bases agree with TRBD1. This CDR3 is 15 amino acids long. Germline CDR1 and CDR2: KGHDR and SFDVKD. V was clipped by 4 bases and J by 3 bases; unmatched bases: 5. CDR3 in amino acids: CATSDTGTGVYEQYF. CDR3 bases: TGTGCCACCAGTGACACCGGGACAGGGGTCTACGAGCAGTACTTC.

The chain joins TRBV30 to TRBJ2-1, with 9 bases matching TRBD1. CDR3 length: 13 amino acids. CDR1 GTSNPN and CDR2 SVGIG come from the germline V gene (reference sequence). With V trimmed by 1 base and J by 10 bases, 5 bases remained unmatched. DNA for the CDR3: TGTGCCTGGAGTGCCCTGACAGGGGGGGAGCAGTTCTTC. Encoded protein: CAWSALTGGEQFF. The complete variable domain, with remaining parts taken from reference TRBV30 and TRBJ2-1, reads SQTIHQWPATLVQPVGSPLSLECTVEGTSNPNLYWYRQAAGRGLQLLFYSVGIGQISSEVPQNLSASRPQDRQFILSSKKLLLSDSGFYLCAWSALTGGEQFFGPGTRLTVL.

This clone is a singleton in its sample. The J gene is TRBJ1-5, the V gene TRBV28, with D unclear. CDR3 length: 12 amino acids. Looked up from germline, CDR1 is MDHEN and CDR2 is SYDVKM. With 8 bases removed from V and 7 bases from J, the gap between germline ends came to 12 bases. DNA of the CDR3: TGTGCCAGCTCAGAAGCGGACCAGCCCCAGCATTTT. It yields the protein CASSEADQPQHF.

This clone was seen just once. The gene calls are TRBV27 and TRBJ1-1; TRBD1 matches 10 bases. CDR1 is MNHEY and CDR2 is SMNVEV in the germline V gene (reference sequence). CDR3 length equals 17 residues. The junction had 17 bases not matched to a gene; V was cut back by 1 base and J by 12 bases. The CDR3 region has the DNA TGTGCCAGCAGTTTATTGGGGACAGGGGTTAGGGGGGAACTTTCTTTCTTT. It specifies CASSLLGTGVRGELSFF.

This chain joins TRBV5-1 and TRBJ2-3, with D unresolved. CDR1 and CDR2 (germline): SGHRS, YFSETQ. The CDR3 covers 17 residues. V was clipped by 0 bases and J by 3 bases, with 17 bases between them. The CDR3 DNA is TGCGCCAGCAGCTTGGGGGTCGGTGGTGCGGAAACAGATACGCAGTATTTT. Amino acid sequence: CASSLGVGGAETDTQYF.

The chain is built from TRBV12-3 or TRBV12-4 and TRBJ1-2; tentative D call: TRBD1 (6 bases). This CDR3 has 13 amino acids. V dropped 8 bases and J dropped 8 bases, with 18 bases sitting between them. The CDR3 is CASGTGSPRGYTF. CDR3 in DNA: TGTGCCAGCGGAACAGGGAGCCCTAGGGGCTACACCTTC.

The V gene is TRBV16, the J gene TRBJ1-3; D is unclear. CDR1 and CDR2 from the germline V gene are KGHSY and FQNENV. The CDR3 loop spans 14 amino acids. Deletions cut 3 bases from V and 1 base from J, with 7 bases between. CDR3 loop: CASSHSGSGNTIYF. CDR3 DNA sequence: TGTGCCAGCAGCCATTCCGGTTCTGGAAACACCATATATTTT.

The gene calls are TRBV3-1 (or the pseudogene TRBV3-2) and TRBJ2-3, with 7 bases that match TRBD2. Germline V gives CDR1 LGHDT, CDR2 YNNKEL (reference sequence). This CDR3 comprises 16 residues. J was trimmed by 0 bases and V by 4 bases; bases with no gene match: 7. In DNA form, the CDR3 reads TGTGCCAGCAGCCGATGGGACTATTCTAGCACAGATACGCAGTATTTT. The encoded protein is CASSRWDYSSTDTQYF.

This rearrangement joins TRBV12-3 or TRBV12-4 to TRBJ2-1; TRBD2 is a possible D gene (6 bases). The CDR3 has 13 residues. Trimming left V 8 bases short and J 1 base short, with 9 bases between. CDR3 in amino acids: CASRGLSYNEQFF. The CDR3 DNA sequence: TGTGCCAGCCGGGGACTTTCCTACAATGAGCAGTTCTTC.

The V and J genes are TRBV12-3 or TRBV12-4 and TRBJ1-2; D gene unclear. V shed 4 bases and J shed 5 bases, with 11 bases lying between them. The CDR3 extends over 13 amino acids. The CDR3 protein is CASSSNSIYGYTF. The CDR3 DNA reads TGTGCCAGCAGTTCAAATTCTATATATGGCTACACCTTC.

This rearrangement joins TRBV7-8 to TRBJ1-2; D is unresolved. Germline V lookup: CDR1 SGHVS, CDR2 FQNEAQ. Between the trimmed V and J ends, which lost 4 bases and 7 bases, there was a span of 13 bases. There are 13 residues in the CDR3. The CDR3 reads CASSSIWRFGYTF. DNA for the CDR3: TGTGCCAGCAGCTCGATCTGGAGGTTTGGCTACACCTTC.

The chain combines TRBV2 with TRBJ2-1; the match to TRBD2 covers 11 bases. Germline lookup yields CDR1 SNHLY and CDR2 FYNNEI. The trim removed 5 bases at V and 6 bases at J, leaving 6 bases unmatched. The CDR3 sequence is 15 residues long. Here the CDR3 DNA reads TGTGCCAGCAGTCAACTAGCGGGAGACGGCAATGAGCAGTTCTTC. Residues: CASSQLAGDGNEQFF.

The V gene is TRBV18, the J gene TRBJ1-5, with a tentative D call TRBD1 (5 bases). The CDR3 spans 14 residues. Germline CDR1 KGHSH, CDR2 LQKENI. V was pared by 4 bases and J by 10 bases, with 17 bases between. CDR3 DNA sequence: TGTGCCAGCTCACGCCGGGACTCCCAGGGCCCCCAGCATTTT. Residues: CASSRRDSQGPQHF.